This TCR beta chain emerged from a study of blood T cells in healthy people across ages. General observations from the study: Donor CMV status, an unknown factor, possibly confounded changes in expanded clonotypes.

Through a sample-barcoded 5' primer and a J-beta primer mix, a second PCR was run for roughly 6 to 12 cycles. A template-switch adaptor that had 12 random nucleotides put a tag on each cDNA molecule. TCRdb re-called the 5' RACE reads through MiXCR, storing one row per CDR3 protein. This table holds fewer than 650,000 distinct CDR3 sequences, approximately 26% found once. In the case of this clonotype: Its matching antigen is unknown. The DNA is left out, because the CDR3 cannot be placed on it with certainty; the CDR3 is given as TCRdb lists it.

The sample also formed part of further work on T cells of mothers and their children. This second report adds: Several children, together with their three healthy Caucasian mothers, made up the donors.

This TCR derives from a boy aged 2 to 10 in good health. Sequenced: blood.

The CDR3 loop reads CASSSSLAGVYNEQFF. The chain links TRBV6-6 to TRBJ2-1; the table's D call of TRBD2 was not tested on the DNA. Ends included, the CDR3 has 16 residues. Germline V gives CDR1 MNHNY, CDR2 SVGAGI (reference sequence).